The TCR beta chain described here comes from a study of Graves' ophthalmopathy and Graves' hyperthyroidism. Overall study results and limits: Also, most clonotypes expanded in the thyroid above 0.001 frequency appeared in blood.

Germline CDR1 MDHEN, CDR2 SYDVKM. This CDR3 has 16 residues. V was cut by 2 bases and J by 0 bases, with 11 bases left in between. The sequenced template was RNA, covering the TCR beta CDR3 region. The library came from an HTBI-primed first-round RT-PCR and a second-round multiplex PCR. A single record per CDR3 protein comes from TCRdb applying MiXCR to the multiplex PCR reads. The sample carries hundreds of thousands of distinct CDR3 sequences, roughly 20% recorded once. Recruitment covered hyperthyroidism patients aged 18 to 65 whose new diagnosis was of under 2 months' duration. Excluded were patients with other autoimmune diseases, uncontrolled infections, pregnancy or lactation. PBMCs had their origin in fresh peripheral blood (more than 9.5 ml). A remark on this clonotype: What it binds is not known.

This chain connects TRBV28 to TRBJ2-4, with D possibly being TRBD2 (6 bases). The specimen was peripheral blood. This receptor was obtained from a woman younger than 30 with stable Graves' hyperthyroidism. CDR3 sequence (DNA): TGTGCCAGCAGTTTAATGGGGGAGGTAGCCAAAAACATTCAGTACTTC. Its protein product is CASSLMGEVAKNIQYF.